This T cell receptor beta chain was recorded in a study of control samples from healthy donors and cancer patients (dated by TCRdb to about 2020). Regarding this clone: It has no known antigen specificity. Per-base quality was not reported, and no clone a single base away is much larger than it.

CDR1 MNHEY and CDR2 SMNVEV were looked up in the germline V gene (reference sequence). Trimming costs V 5 bases and J 5 bases, and their ends lie 18 bases apart. The CDR3 spans 15 residues, from the cysteine through the phenylalanine. Only the CDR3 DNA is retained, 45 bases long and in frame from the first base. Preparation of the library involved the immunoSEQ multiplex PCR assay. TCRdb's version of the immuneACCESS table is confined to in-frame rearrangements and falls short of the full clone set. An unresolved V gene accounts for under half of the shortfall where checked; the remainder is of unknown origin. Counted in this sample were about 100,000 clones; 92% of them appeared once. 2% to 3% of the sample is in the top ten clones.

The source is a woman between 18 and 29 years old in good health. Source material: blood. The sequence links TRBV27 to TRBJ1-2; the best D guess is TRBD1, with 5 bases matching. The sequence in DNA is TGTGCCAGCAGTCCTACCATTGGACATCTTTATGGCTACACCTTC. Translated, it reads CASSPTIGHLYGYTF.